Here is one T cell receptor beta chain with its context. A junction end diverges from the germline sequence, so it may reflect a read error. Time point in this sample: patch test 1, 2 weeks after DPC sensitization. As for treatment: therapeutic diphenylcyclopropenone sensitization with weekly scalp DPC. TCRdb re-analysed the RACE reads in MiXCR, keeping a single row per CDR3 protein. The table has some 380,000 distinct CDR3 sequences, nearly 5% seen once; the top ten hold 2% to 2.5%. This CDR3 contains 11 residues. This specimen comes from a study of human T cells and chemical hapten exposure. The sample in question was whole blood, obtained in connection with sensitization to the hapten diphenylcyclopropenone (DPC). The clonotype comes from a woman between 50 and 59 years old with alopecia areata. Some clones in this sample may be carry-over from other donors' samples. The rearrangement joins TRBV12-3 or TRBV12-4 to TRBJ2-3; D is unclear. CDR3 amino acids: CASGFPDTQYF. The CDR3 nucleotides are TGTGCCAGCGGTTTCCCCGATACGCAGTATTTT.